This T cell receptor (beta chain) emerged from a study of T cell changes during pregnancy in multiple sclerosis. The CDR3 runs to 22 residues. Germline V CDR1 and CDR2: SNHLY, FYNNEI. After removal of 3 bases from V and 3 bases from J, the junction contained 23 bases not matched to a gene. Method: immunoSEQ multiplex PCR; TCRdb's copy keeps in-frame clones and lacks some. There are 30,000 to 35,000 clones in the sample; roughly nine tenths occur only once, and around 12% lies in the top ten. The chain uses TRBV2 and TRBJ2-7, with 13 positions matching TRBD2. The material sequenced was CD8+ T cells from peripheral blood mononuclear cells, taken in the first trimester of pregnancy. The receptor's source is a female donor with multiple sclerosis, enrolled in a pregnancy study. The CDR3: CASSDRWGTSGTATRTNYEQYF. CDR3 coding DNA: TGTGCCAGCAGTGACAGATGGGGGACTAGCGGGACCGCCACCAGAACAAACTACGAGCAGTACTTC.